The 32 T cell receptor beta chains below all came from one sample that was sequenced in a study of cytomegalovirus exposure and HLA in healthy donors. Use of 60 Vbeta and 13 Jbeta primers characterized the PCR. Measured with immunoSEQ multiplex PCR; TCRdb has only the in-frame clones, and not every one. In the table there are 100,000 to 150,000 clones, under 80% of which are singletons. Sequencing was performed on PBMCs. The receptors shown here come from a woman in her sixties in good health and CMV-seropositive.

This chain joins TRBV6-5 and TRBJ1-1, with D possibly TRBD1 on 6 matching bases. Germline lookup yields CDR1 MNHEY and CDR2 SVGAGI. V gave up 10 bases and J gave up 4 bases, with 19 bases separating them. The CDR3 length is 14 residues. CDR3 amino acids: CATVTGGAVTEAFF. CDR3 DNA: TGTGCCACCGTAACCGGGGGGGCGGTCACTGAAGCTTTCTTT.

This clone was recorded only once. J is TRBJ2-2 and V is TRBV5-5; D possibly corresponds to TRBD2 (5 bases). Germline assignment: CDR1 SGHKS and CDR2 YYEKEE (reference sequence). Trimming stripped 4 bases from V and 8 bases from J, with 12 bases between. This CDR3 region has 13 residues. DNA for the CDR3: TGTGCCAGCAGCCCCACGAGGGAGGGGGAGCTGTTTTTT. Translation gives CASSPTREGELFF.

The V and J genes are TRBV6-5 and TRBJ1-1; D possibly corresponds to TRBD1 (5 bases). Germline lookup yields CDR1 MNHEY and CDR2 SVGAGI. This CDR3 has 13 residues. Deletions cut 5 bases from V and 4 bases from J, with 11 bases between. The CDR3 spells CASSRGGRTEAFF. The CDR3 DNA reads TGTGCCAGCAGTCGCGGGGGTCGCACTGAAGCTTTCTTT.

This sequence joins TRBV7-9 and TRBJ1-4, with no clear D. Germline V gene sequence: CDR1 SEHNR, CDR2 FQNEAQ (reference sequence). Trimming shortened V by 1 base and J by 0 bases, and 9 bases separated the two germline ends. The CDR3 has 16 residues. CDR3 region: CASSLELSATNEKLFF. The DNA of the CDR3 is TGTGCCAGCAGCTTAGAATTATCCGCAACTAATGAAAAACTGTTTTTT.

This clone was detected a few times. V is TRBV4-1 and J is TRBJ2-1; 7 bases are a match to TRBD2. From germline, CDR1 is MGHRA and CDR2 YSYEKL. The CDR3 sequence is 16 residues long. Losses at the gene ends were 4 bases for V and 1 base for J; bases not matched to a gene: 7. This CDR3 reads CASSPTGRPSYNEQFF. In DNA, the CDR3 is TGCGCCAGCAGCCCTACCGGGAGGCCGTCCTACAATGAGCAGTTCTTC.

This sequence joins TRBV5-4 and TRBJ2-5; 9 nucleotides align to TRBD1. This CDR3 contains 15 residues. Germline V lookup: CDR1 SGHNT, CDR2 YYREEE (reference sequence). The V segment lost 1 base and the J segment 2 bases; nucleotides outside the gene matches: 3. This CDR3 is CASSLTGGLQETQYF. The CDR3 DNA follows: TGTGCCAGCAGCTTGACAGGGGGCCTACAAGAGACCCAGTACTTC. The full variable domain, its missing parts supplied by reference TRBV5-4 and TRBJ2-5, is ETGVTQSPTHLIKTRGQQVTLRCSSQSGHNTVSWYQQALGQGPQFIFQYYREEENGRGNFPPRFSGLQFPNYSSELNVNALELDDSALYLCASSLTGGLQETQYFGPGTRLLVL.

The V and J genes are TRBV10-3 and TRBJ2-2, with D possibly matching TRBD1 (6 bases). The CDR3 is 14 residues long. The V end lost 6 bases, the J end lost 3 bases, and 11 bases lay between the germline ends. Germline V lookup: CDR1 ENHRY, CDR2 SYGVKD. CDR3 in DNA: TGTGCCATCAGGCAAGGACAGTACACCGGGGAGCTGTTTTTT. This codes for CAIRQGQYTGELFF.

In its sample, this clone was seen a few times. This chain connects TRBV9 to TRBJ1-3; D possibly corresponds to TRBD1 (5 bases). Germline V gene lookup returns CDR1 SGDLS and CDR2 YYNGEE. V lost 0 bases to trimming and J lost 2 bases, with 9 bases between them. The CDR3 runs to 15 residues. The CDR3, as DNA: TGTGCCAGCAGCGTAGATGGACAAGCTGGAAACACCATATATTTT. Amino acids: CASSVDGQAGNTIYF.

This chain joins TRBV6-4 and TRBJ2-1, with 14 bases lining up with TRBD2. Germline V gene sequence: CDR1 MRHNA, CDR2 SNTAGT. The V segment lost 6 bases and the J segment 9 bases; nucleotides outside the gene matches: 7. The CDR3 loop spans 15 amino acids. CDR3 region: CASSYGTSGSSEQFF. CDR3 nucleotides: TGTGCCAGCAGCTACGGGACTAGCGGGAGCAGTGAGCAGTTCTTC.

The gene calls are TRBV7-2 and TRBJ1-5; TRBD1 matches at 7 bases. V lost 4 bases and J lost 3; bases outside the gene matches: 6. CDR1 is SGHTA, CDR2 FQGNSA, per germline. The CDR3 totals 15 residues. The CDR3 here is CASSSRQGNNQPQHF. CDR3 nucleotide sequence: TGTGCCAGCAGCTCCCGACAGGGAAACAATCAGCCCCAGCATTTT.

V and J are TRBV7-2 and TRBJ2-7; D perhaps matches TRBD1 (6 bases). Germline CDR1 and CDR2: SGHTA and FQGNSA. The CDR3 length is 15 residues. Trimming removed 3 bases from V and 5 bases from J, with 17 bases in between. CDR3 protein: CASSFRDKGSNEQYF. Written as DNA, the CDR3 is TGTGCCAGCAGCTTCCGGGACAAGGGCTCTAACGAGCAGTACTTC.

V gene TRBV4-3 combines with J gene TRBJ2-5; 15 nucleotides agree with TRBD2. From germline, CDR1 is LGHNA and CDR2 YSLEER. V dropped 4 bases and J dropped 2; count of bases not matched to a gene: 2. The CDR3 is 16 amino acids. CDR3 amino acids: CASSLGLAGGQETQYF. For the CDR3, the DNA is TGCGCCAGCAGCCTTGGACTAGCGGGGGGGCAAGAGACCCAGTACTTC.

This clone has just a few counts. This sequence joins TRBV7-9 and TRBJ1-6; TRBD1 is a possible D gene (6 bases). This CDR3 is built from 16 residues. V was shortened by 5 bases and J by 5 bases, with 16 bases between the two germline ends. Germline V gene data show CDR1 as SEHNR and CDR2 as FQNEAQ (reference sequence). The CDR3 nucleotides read TGTGCCAGCAGCCTCTATGGACAGTCTGATAATTCACCCCTCCACTTT. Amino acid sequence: CASSLYGQSDNSPLHF.

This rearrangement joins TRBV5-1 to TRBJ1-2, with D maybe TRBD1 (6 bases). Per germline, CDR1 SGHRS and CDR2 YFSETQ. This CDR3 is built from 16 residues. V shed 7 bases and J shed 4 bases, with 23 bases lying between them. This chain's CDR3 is CASSPRVGALPYGYTF. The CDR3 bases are TGCGCCAGCTCACCTCGGGTGGGGGCCCTTCCCTATGGCTACACCTTC. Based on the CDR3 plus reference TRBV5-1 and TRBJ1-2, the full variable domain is KAGVTQTPRYLIKTRGQQVTLSCSPISGHRSVSWYQQTPGQGLQFLFEYFSETQRNKGNFPGRFSGRQFSNSRSEMNVSTLELGDSALYLCASSPRVGALPYGYTFGSGTRLTVV.

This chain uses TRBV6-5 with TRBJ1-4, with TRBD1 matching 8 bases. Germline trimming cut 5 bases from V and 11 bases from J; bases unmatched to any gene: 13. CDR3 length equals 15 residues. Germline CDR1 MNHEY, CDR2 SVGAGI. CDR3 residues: CASSLNRGSLGKLFF. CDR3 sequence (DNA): TGTGCCAGCAGTCTCAACAGGGGGAGTTTGGGGAAACTGTTTTTT.

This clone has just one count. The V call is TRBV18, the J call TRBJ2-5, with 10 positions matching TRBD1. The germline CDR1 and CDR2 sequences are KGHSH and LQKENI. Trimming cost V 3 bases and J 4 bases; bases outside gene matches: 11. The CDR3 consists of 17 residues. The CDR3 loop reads CASSPPDRGLSSETQYF. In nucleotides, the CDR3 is TGTGCCAGCTCACCCCCCGACAGGGGGCTAAGTTCAGAGACCCAGTACTTC. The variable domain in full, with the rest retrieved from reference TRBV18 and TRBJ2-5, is NAGVMQNPRHLVRRRGQEARLRCSPMKGHSHVYWYRQLPEEGLKFMVYLQKENIIDESGMPKERFSAEFPKEGPSILRIQQVVRGDSAAYFCASSPPDRGLSSETQYFGPGTRLLVL.

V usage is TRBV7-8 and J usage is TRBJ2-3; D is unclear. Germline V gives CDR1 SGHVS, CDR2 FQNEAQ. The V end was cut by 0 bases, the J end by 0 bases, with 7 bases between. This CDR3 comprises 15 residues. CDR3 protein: CASSLAIQSTDTQYF. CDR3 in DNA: TGTGCCAGCAGCTTAGCAATACAGAGCACAGATACGCAGTATTTT.

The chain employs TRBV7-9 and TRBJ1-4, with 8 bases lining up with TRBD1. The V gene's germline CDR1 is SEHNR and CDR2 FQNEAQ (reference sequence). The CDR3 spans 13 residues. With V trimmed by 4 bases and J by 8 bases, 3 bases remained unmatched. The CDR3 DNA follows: TGTGCCAGCAGCTCCGGACAGGGAGAAAAACTGTTTTTT. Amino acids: CASSSGQGEKLFF.

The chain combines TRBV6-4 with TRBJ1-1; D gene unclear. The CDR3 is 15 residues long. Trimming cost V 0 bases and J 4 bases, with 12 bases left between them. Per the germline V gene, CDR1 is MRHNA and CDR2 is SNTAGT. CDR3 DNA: TGTGCCAGCAGTGACTCGAGAACGGGGAGCACTGAAGCTTTCTTT. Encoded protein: CASSDSRTGSTEAFF.

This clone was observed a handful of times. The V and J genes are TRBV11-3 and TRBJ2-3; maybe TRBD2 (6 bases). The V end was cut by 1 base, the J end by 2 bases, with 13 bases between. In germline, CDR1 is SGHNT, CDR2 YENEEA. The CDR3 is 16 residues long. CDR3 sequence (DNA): TGTGCCAGCAGCTTAGCGGGTAGCGGCTACACAGATACGCAGTATTTT. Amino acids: CASSLAGSGYTDTQYF.

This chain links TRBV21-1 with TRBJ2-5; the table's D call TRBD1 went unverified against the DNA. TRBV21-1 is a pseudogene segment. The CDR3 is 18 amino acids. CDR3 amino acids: CASRNLRPGQGAVETQYF. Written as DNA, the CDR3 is TGTGCCAGCAGGAACCTCAGACCGGGACAGGGGGCGGTAGAGACCCAGTACTTC.

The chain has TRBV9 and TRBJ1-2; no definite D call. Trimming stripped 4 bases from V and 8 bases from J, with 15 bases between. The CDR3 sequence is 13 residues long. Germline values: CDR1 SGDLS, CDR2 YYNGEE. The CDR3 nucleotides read TGTGCCAGCAGCCCACGCGACCGGGAAGGCTACACCTTC. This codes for CASSPRDREGYTF.

DNA for the CDR3: TGTGCCAGCAGCGTAGAGGCGGGGGGCAATGAGCAGTTCTTC. Amino acids: CASSVEAGGNEQFF. The chain employs TRBV9 and TRBJ2-1; 8 nucleotides align to TRBD2. The CDR3 has 14 residues. V lost 0 bases to trimming and J lost 6 bases; unmatched junction nucleotides: 2. From germline, CDR1 is SGDLS and CDR2 YYNGEE.

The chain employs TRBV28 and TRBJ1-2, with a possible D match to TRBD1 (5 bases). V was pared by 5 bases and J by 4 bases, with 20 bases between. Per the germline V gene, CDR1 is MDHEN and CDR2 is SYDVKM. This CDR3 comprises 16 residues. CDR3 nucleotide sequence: TGTGCCAGCAGTCCGCGTCTCGGCAGGGAGGCCTATGGCTACACCTTC. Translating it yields CASSPRLGREAYGYTF.

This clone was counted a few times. As DNA, the CDR3 is TGTGCCAGCAGCTTAGCGATAGCGGGAGATACGCAGTATTTT. The encoded protein is CASSLAIAGDTQYF. This chain uses TRBV7-2 with TRBJ2-3; TRBD2 agrees at 7 bases. Germline lookup yields CDR1 SGHTA and CDR2 FQGNSA. There are 14 residues in the CDR3. After removal of 0 bases from V and 5 bases from J, the junction contained 2 bases not matched to a gene.

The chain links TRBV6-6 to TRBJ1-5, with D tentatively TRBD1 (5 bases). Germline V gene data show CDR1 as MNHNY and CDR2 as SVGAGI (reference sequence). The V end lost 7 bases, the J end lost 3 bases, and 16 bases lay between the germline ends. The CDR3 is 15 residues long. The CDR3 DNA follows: TGTGCCAGCAAGGGGAATGAAATAAACAATCAGCCCCAGCATTTT. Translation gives CASKGNEINNQPQHF.

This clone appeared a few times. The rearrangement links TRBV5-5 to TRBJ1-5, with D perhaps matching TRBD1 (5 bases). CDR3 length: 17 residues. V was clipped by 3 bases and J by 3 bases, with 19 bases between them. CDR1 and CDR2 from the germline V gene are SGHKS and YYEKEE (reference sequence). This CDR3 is CASSSNLGGGNNQPQHF. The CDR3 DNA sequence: TGTGCCAGCAGCTCCAACCTGGGGGGGGGAAACAATCAGCCCCAGCATTTT.

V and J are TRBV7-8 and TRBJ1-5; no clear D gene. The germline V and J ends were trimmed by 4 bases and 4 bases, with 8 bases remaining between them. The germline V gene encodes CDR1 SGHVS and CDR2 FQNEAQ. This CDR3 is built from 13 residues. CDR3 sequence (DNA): TGTGCCAGCAGCTCCGAGAGGAATCAGCCCCAGCATTTT. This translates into CASSSERNQPQHF.

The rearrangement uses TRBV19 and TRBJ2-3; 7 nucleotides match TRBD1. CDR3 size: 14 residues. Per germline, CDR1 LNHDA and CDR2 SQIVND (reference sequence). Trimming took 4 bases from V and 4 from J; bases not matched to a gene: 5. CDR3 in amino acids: CASSNRGPPDTQYF. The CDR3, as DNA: TGTGCCAGTAGTAACAGGGGACCCCCAGATACGCAGTATTTT. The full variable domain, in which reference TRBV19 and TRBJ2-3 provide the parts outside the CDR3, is DGGITQSPKYLFRKEGQNVTLSCEQNLNHDAMYWYRQDPGQGLRLIYYSQIVNDFQKGDIAEGYSVSREKKESFPLTVTSAQKNPTAFYLCASSNRGPPDTQYFGPGTRLTVL.

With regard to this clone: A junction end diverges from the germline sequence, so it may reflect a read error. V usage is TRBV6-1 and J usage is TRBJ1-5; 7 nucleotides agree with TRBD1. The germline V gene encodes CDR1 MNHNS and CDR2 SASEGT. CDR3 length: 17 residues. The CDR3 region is CASSKGRDSYSNQPRHF. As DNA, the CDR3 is TGTGCCAGCAGTAAAGGACGGGACAGTTATAGCAATCAGCCCCGGCATTTT.

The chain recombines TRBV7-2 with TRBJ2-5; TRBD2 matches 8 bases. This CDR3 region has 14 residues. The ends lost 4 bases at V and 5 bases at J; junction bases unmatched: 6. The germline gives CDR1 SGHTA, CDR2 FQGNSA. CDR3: CASSSRTSSETQYF. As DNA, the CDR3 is TGTGCCAGCAGCTCGCGGACTAGCTCCGAGACCCAGTACTTC.

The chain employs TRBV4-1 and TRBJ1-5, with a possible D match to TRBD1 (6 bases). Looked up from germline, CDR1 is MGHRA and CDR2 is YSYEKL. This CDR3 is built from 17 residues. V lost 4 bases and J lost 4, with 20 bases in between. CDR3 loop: CASSPTTRGRGNQPQHF. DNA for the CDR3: TGCGCCAGCAGCCCCACGACGCGGGGGCGAGGGAATCAGCCCCAGCATTTT.